A selection of T cell receptor beta chains follows, all from one sample in a study of CD8+ T cells in alopecia areata. Generated by immunoSEQ multiplex PCR, the TCRdb table keeps only in-frame clones and is missing some. The sample yields 90,000 to 120,000 clones, approximately 50% seen once. The sample comprised NKG2D-low CD8+ T cells sorted from blood. These receptors all come from a human donor with alopecia areata. CDR3s include the opening cysteine and the closing phenylalanine or tryptophan. Fields, in order: clone size, D gene, V gene, J gene, CDR3 DNA, CDR3 protein. A D gene is named only where the DNA matches it firmly. Clone size is not always given. Where it is, it says once, few, many or a class for expanded clones.

>-|-|TRBV6-1|TRBJ2-5
TGTGCCAGCAGTGGAACAGAACAAGAGACCCAGTACTTC
CASSGTEQETQYF
>few|-|TRBV5-5|TRBJ2-3
TGTGCCAGCAGCTTGGCTAAGGGACAAAGCACAGATACGCAGTATTTT
CASSLAKGQSTDTQYF
>few|-|TRBV11-2|TRBJ2-5
TGTGCCAGCAGCTTAGTTGGACAAGACGAGACCCAGTACTTC
CASSLVGQDETQYF
>-|TRBD1|TRBV6-6|TRBJ2-1
TGTGCCAGCAGCACAGGGGGCGTCTACAATGAGCAGTTCTTC
CASSTGGVYNEQFF
>-|-|TRBV4-1|TRBJ2-7
TGCGCCAGCAGCCAAGATGCCGGACTATCCTACGAGCAGTACTTC
CASSQDAGLSYEQYF
>-|TRBD1|TRBV27|TRBJ2-7
TGTGCCAGCAGTCACGCCGGGACAGACTACGAGCAGTACTTC
CASSHAGTDYEQYF
>-|TRBD2|TRBV27|TRBJ2-7
TGTGCCAGCAGTGGGGGGACTAGCGGCTACGAGCAGTACTTC
CASSGGTSGYEQYF
>-|-|TRBV29-1|TRBJ2-7
TGCAGCGTCCTAGTACAGGGTTACGAGCAGTACTTC
CSVLVQGYEQYF
>few|-|TRBV19|TRBJ2-7
TGTGCCAGTAGTATGGGACTTGCCTACGAGCAGTACTTC
CASSMGLAYEQYF
>-|-|TRBV5-6|TRBJ1-2
TGTGCCAGCAGCTTGTGGACAGAGTCTAACTATGGCTACACCTTC
CASSLWTESNYGYTF
>few|TRBD2|TRBV10-3|TRBJ2-2
TGTGCCATCCCAGCGGGAGAGAACACCGGGGAGCTGTTTTTT
CAIPAGENTGELFF
>-|TRBD2|TRBV7-3|TRBJ2-1
TGTGCCAGCAGCTTAAATGTCGGGAGGGTCTACAATGAGCAGTTCTTC
CASSLNVGRVYNEQFF
>-|-|TRBV27|TRBJ2-1
TGTGCCAGCAGTTTGGGCGGCAGCTTCTCCTACAATGAGCAGTTCTTC
CASSLGGSFSYNEQFF
>-|-|TRBV13|TRBJ2-2
TGTGCCAGCAGCCCGGCCCAGAGATCCGGGGAGCTGTTTTTT
CASSPAQRSGELFF
>-|-|TRBV4-1|TRBJ1-1
TGCGCCAGCAGCCAAGAGGGATGGGCTGAAGCTTTCTTT
CASSQEGWAEAFF
>-|TRBD1|TRBV27|TRBJ1-2
TGTGCCACCAAACAGGGGGGAAATGGCTACACCTTC
CATKQGGNGYTF